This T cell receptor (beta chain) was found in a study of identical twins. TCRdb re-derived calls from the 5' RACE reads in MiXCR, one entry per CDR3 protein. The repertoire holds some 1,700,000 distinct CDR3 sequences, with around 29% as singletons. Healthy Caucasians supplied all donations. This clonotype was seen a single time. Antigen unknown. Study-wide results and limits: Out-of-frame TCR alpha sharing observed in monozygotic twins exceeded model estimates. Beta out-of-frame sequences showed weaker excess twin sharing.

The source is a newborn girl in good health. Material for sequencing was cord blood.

CDR3 DNA: TGTGCCAGCAGCCCGAGGACAGTTGGCTACGAGCAGTACTTC. Protein: CASSPRTVGYEQYF. This chain links TRBV7-2 with TRBJ2-7; tentatively, D is TRBD1 (6 bases). Trimming took off 5 bases at V and 3 bases at J, with 14 bases between the two ends. The CDR3 contains 14 residues. In germline, CDR1 is SGHTA, CDR2 FQGNSA.